This TCR beta chain was observed in a study of cytomegalovirus exposure and HLA in healthy donors. Study outcomes and limitations: The majority of TCR sequences were rare, yet some public TCRs appeared in many donors. Later genetic work tied a missense DCLRE1C variant to beta-chain V and J trimming.

Details on this clone: What it binds is not known.

CDR1 LNHNV and CDR2 YYDKDF come from the germline V gene (reference sequence). There are 17 residues in the CDR3. Trimming shortened V by 0 bases and J by 4 bases, and 16 bases separated the two germline ends. The primer mix had 60 Vbeta and 13 Jbeta primers. Using immunoSEQ multiplex PCR, the repertoire was profiled, and TCRdb retains in-frame clones only, with some absent. The data show about 160,000 clones, roughly four fifths seen once. The sequenced sample was PBMCs. The clonotype comes from a female donor in good health and CMV-seronegative. This rearrangement joins TRBV15 to TRBJ1-3, with TRBD1 as a possible D gene (5 bases). The CDR3 DNA is TGTGCCACCAGCAGAGATCGGAAAGGGGCGCGAGGAAACACCATATATTTT. This gives the protein CATSRDRKGARGNTIYF.